The next 27 T cell receptor beta chains were all read from a single sample in a study of CD8+ T cells in alopecia areata. It was cDNA, reverse transcribed from extracted RNA, that served as the sequencing template. This table comes from immunoSEQ multiplex PCR, and its TCRdb copy is limited to in-frame clones, with some not included. Of about 88,000 clones in the sample, roughly two fifths are singletons; the top ten hold about 17%. Sample treatment: oral pan-JAK inhibitor, 5-10 mg twice daily. The sample here was CD8+ T cells sorted from blood, taken at week 24, from a patient treated with tofacitinib. The receptors derive from a human donor with alopecia areata.

This clone was seen only once. J is TRBJ1-2 and V is TRBV27, with 10 bases matching TRBD1. V shed 3 bases, J shed 8 bases, and the junction held 6 bases outside the gene matches. Germline CDR1 is MNHEY and CDR2 is SMNVEV (reference sequence). The CDR3 totals 14 residues. The CDR3 coding sequence is TGTGCCAGCAGTTTTTCCGGGACAGGGGTAGGCTACACCTTC. It translates to CASSFSGTGVGYTF.

This clone was detected a few times. The chain is built from TRBV5-1 and TRBJ2-1; TRBD2 matches at 7 bases. V dropped 2 bases and J dropped 7; count of bases not matched to a gene: 0. The CDR3 spans 12 residues. Looked up from germline, CDR1 is SGHRS and CDR2 is YFSETQ. The CDR3 DNA follows: TGCGCCAGCAGCTTCGGGGGGAATGAGCAGTTCTTC. Translated: CASSFGGNEQFF.

The sample holds many counts of this clone. The genes are TRBV5-1 and TRBJ2-4; D remains ambiguous. The CDR3 sequence is 17 residues long. Germline-derived CDR1 and CDR2 are SGHRS and YFSETQ. V was trimmed by 0 bases and J by 0 bases, leaving 13 bases between them. CDR3 loop: CASSLGNYGLAKNIQYF. CDR3 sequence (DNA): TGCGCCAGCAGCTTGGGGAACTACGGCCTAGCCAAAAACATTCAGTACTTC. The whole variable domain, remainder taken from reference TRBV5-1 and TRBJ2-4, is KAGVTQTPRYLIKTRGQQVTLSCSPISGHRSVSWYQQTPGQGLQFLFEYFSETQRNKGNFPGRFSGRQFSNSRSEMNVSTLELGDSALYLCASSLGNYGLAKNIQYFGAGTRLSVL.

V gene TRBV9 combines with J gene TRBJ2-7, with no clear D. The CDR3 runs to 15 residues. V was cut by 0 bases and J by 0 bases, with 10 bases left in between. Germline V CDR1 and CDR2: SGDLS, YYNGEE. The CDR3 reads CASSVGYGSSYEQYF. Here the CDR3 DNA reads TGTGCCAGCAGCGTAGGTTACGGCAGCTCCTACGAGCAGTACTTC.

This rearrangement joins TRBV29-1 to TRBJ2-7; D unclear. CDR3 length: 13 amino acids. Germline assignment: CDR1 SQVTM and CDR2 ANQGSEA. Between the trimmed V and J ends, which lost 4 bases and 2 bases, there was a span of 12 bases. The DNA for the CDR3 is TGCAGCGTTGTCGACTCTTTGGCCTACGAGCAGTACTTC. This encodes CSVVDSLAYEQYF.

The chain carries TRBV19 and TRBJ2-5, with no clear D. V was pared by 3 bases and J by 5 bases, with 16 bases between. The V gene's germline CDR1 is LNHDA and CDR2 SQIVND (reference sequence). There are 15 residues in the CDR3. DNA of the CDR3: TGTGCCAGTAGTATTGGCTCAGGTTCTCGGGAGACCCAGTACTTC. It translates to CASSIGSGSRETQYF.

The table lists this clone with a few counts. The rearrangement uses TRBV27 and TRBJ1-2; D unclear. Germline V lookup: CDR1 MNHEY, CDR2 SMNVEV (reference sequence). Trimming stripped 0 bases from V and 4 bases from J, with 9 bases between. This CDR3 has 14 amino acids. The CDR3 loop reads CASSLSGSSYGYTF. CDR3 sequence (DNA): TGTGCCAGCAGTTTATCCGGGTCATCCTATGGCTACACCTTC.

The chain carries TRBV27 and TRBJ1-5, with D perhaps TRBD1 (5 bases). This CDR3 has 15 residues. Trimming pared 2 bases from V and 6 bases from J, leaving 14 bases between. CDR1 and CDR2 from the germline V gene are MNHEY and SMNVEV (reference sequence). CDR3 sequence (DNA): TGTGCCAGCAGTTTAGGGGCAGGGTCATCTCAGCCCCAGCATTTT. This codes for CASSLGAGSSQPQHF.

This clone showed up just a few times. The chain joins TRBV2 to TRBJ2-1, with 11 positions matching TRBD2. V trimming: 0 bases; J trimming: 8 bases; junction bases outside the gene matches: 3. The CDR3 extends over 15 amino acids. Germline V lookup: CDR1 SNHLY, CDR2 FYNNEI. The CDR3 sequence: CASSEATSGIYEQFF. In nucleotides, the CDR3 is TGTGCCAGCAGTGAAGCGACTAGCGGGATCTATGAGCAGTTCTTC.

The V call is TRBV4-1, the J call TRBJ1-1; D is possibly TRBD1 (5 bases). V lost 0 bases, J lost 11 bases, and 16 bases lay in between. CDR1 is MGHRA, CDR2 YSYEKL, per germline. This CDR3 has 14 amino acids. In nucleotides, the CDR3 is TGCGCCAGCAGCCAAGATAGGGGTCGGGAGGAGGCTTTCTTT. Translated: CASSQDRGREEAFF.

The gene calls are TRBV29-1 and TRBJ2-1; 8 bases are a match to TRBD2. Losses at the gene ends were 7 bases for V and 0 bases for J; bases not matched to a gene: 14. Germline V CDR1 and CDR2: SQVTM, ANQGSEA. CDR3 length equals 17 residues. The CDR3 DNA is TGCAGCGCTAGCGGGTCGGGCTCCTTAAGCTCCTACAATGAGCAGTTCTTC. It translates to CSASGSGSLSSYNEQFF.

A few counts support this clone. The chain is built from TRBV7-2 and TRBJ2-7; D is possibly TRBD1 or TRBD2 (5 bases each). From germline, CDR1 is SGHTA and CDR2 FQGNSA. V gave up 5 bases and J gave up 2 bases, with 13 bases separating them. The CDR3 is 14 amino acids. Here the CDR3 DNA reads TGTGCCAGCAGCCACCGGGACGGACCCTACGAGCAGTACTTC. Amino acids: CASSHRDGPYEQYF.

The chain combines TRBV5-1 with TRBJ1-2; perhaps TRBD1 as D (6 bases). The germline CDR1 and CDR2 sequences are SGHRS and YFSETQ. This CDR3 comprises 13 residues. The V end lost 4 bases, the J end lost 2 bases, and 9 bases lay between the germline ends. For the CDR3, the DNA is TGCGCCAGCAGCCCGGACAGAAACTATGGCTACACCTTC. Translation gives CASSPDRNYGYTF.

The rearrangement links TRBV7-9 to TRBJ2-1; D possibly matches TRBD1 or TRBD2 (5 bases each). Germline V CDR1 and CDR2: SEHNR, FQNEAQ (reference sequence). The CDR3 is made up of 15 amino acids. The V end lost 4 bases, the J end lost 8 bases, and 18 bases lay between the germline ends. The CDR3 bases are TGTGCCAGCAGCTCAGTCGCCCGGTTGGGGGATGAGCAGTTCTTC. Residues: CASSSVARLGDEQFF. Based on the CDR3 plus reference TRBV7-9 and TRBJ2-1, the full variable domain is DTGVSQNPRHKITKRGQNVTFRCDPISEHNRLYWYRQTLGQGPEFLTYFQNEAQLEKSRLLSDRFSAERPKGSFSTLEIQRTEQGDSAMYLCASSSVARLGDEQFFGPGTRLTVL.

The table lists this clone with a count of one. The chain uses TRBV5-1 and TRBJ2-7; no clear D. V was shortened by 1 base and J by 4 bases, with 9 bases between the two germline ends. The germline CDR1 and CDR2 sequences are SGHRS and YFSETQ. The CDR3 has 13 residues. CDR3 nucleotides: TGCGCCAGCAGCTTGCGCAGGCAATACGAGCAGTACTTC. Residues: CASSLRRQYEQYF.

CDR3 in DNA: TGTGCCATCAGTGACGACAGTAATGGCTACACCTTC. This gives the protein CAISDDSNGYTF. The V and J genes are TRBV10-3 and TRBJ1-2; TRBD1 might be the D (5 bases). The CDR3 extends over 12 amino acids. Deletions cut 3 bases from V and 6 bases from J, with 8 bases between. Looked up from germline, CDR1 is ENHRY and CDR2 is SYGVKD.

This clone has just one count. The CDR3 bases are TGCGCCAGCAGCTTGGAGCGGGAGAGGATCGATGAGCAGTTCTTC. This sequence encodes CASSLERERIDEQFF. The chain is built from TRBV5-1 and TRBJ2-1; 8 nucleotides line up with TRBD2. This CDR3 is built from 15 residues. The V and J ends lost 0 bases and 8 bases, in that order; junction bases with no gene match: 7. The V gene's germline CDR1 is SGHRS and CDR2 YFSETQ.

There are a few counts of this clone. V and J are TRBV29-1 and TRBJ2-7, with D uncertain. The CDR3 spans 13 residues. Germline values: CDR1 SQVTM, CDR2 ANQGSEA. With 5 bases removed from V and 3 bases from J, the gap between germline ends came to 14 bases. CDR3 region: CSVSSGSIYEQYF. The CDR3 nucleotides read TGCAGCGTTTCTTCAGGATCAATCTACGAGCAGTACTTC.

The chain couples TRBV27 to TRBJ2-1; no reliable D call. V dropped 6 bases and J dropped 7 bases, with 16 bases sitting between them. CDR3 length: 14 residues. The V gene's germline CDR1 is MNHEY and CDR2 SMNVEV (reference sequence). The CDR3 DNA reads TGTGCCAGCAGGAGACACCCCTCGCATAATGAGCAGTTCTTC. Translated, it gives CASRRHPSHNEQFF.

The table lists this clone with a count of one. The CDR3 region is CASSLFPGSSTDTQYF. The CDR3 nucleotides read TGTGCCAGCAGTTTATTTCCCGGGAGCAGCACAGATACGCAGTATTTT. The genes are TRBV28 and TRBJ2-3, with a weak D call TRBD2 (6 bases). The CDR3 has 16 amino acids. Germline V gives CDR1 MDHEN, CDR2 SYDVKM. Between the trimmed V and J ends, which lost 1 base and 0 bases, there was a span of 11 bases.

The genes are TRBV23-1 and TRBJ2-6, with TRBD2 matching 10 bases. TRBV23-1 is an ORF for which the function is uncertain. This CDR3 spans 19 amino acids. V lost 5 bases, J lost 2 bases, and 12 bases stayed unmatched. The CDR3 bases are TGCGCCAGCAGTGAAACCTCTAGCGGGAGACCCCCTGGGGCCAACGTCCTGACTTTC. It is translated as CASSETSSGRPPGANVLTF.

The V and J genes are TRBV4-2 and TRBJ2-3; 10 positions agree with TRBD2. The CDR3 length is 15 residues. The junction had 9 bases not matched to a gene; V was cut back by 1 base and J by 11 bases. Germline loops: CDR1 LGHNA, CDR2 YNFKEQ. The CDR3 sequence is CASSQVGLAVQEQYF. The CDR3 DNA sequence: TGTGCCAGCAGCCAAGTCGGACTAGCGGTCCAGGAGCAGTATTTT.

This clone was seen a handful of times. CDR3 DNA: TGCAGCGTTGAATTGGGCGAGGCTCTGGCTTATGGCTACACCTTC. Encoded protein: CSVELGEALAYGYTF. The V call is TRBV29-1, the J call TRBJ1-2, with D unclear. Trimming stripped 2 bases from V and 5 bases from J, with 18 bases between. Germline CDR1 reads SQVTM; CDR2 reads ANQGSEA. This CDR3 spans 15 amino acids.

This chain joins TRBV13 and TRBJ2-3, with D uncertain. The germline V and J ends were trimmed by 4 bases and 0 bases, with 8 bases remaining between them. This CDR3 spans 14 amino acids. Germline V gene lookup returns CDR1 PRHDT and CDR2 FYEKMQ (reference sequence). This CDR3 is CASSYRLSTDTQYF. Here the CDR3 DNA reads TGTGCCAGCAGCTATCGACTGAGCACAGATACGCAGTATTTT.

This clone came up a few times. The CDR3 reads CASSQAGLDVPLTDTQYF. DNA of the CDR3: TGCGCCAGCAGCCAAGCCGGGCTTGACGTACCCCTCACAGATACGCAGTATTTT. The V gene is TRBV23-1, the J gene TRBJ2-3; D unclear. TRBV23-1 counts as an open reading frame of uncertain function. This CDR3 is 18 amino acids long. Deletions cut 6 bases from V and 2 bases from J, with 24 bases between.

The chain is built from TRBV10-1 and TRBJ2-5; no firm D call. The CDR3 is 15 residues long. V lost 0 bases, J lost 4 bases, and 12 bases lay in between. Germline V CDR1 and CDR2: WNHNN, SYGVQD (reference sequence). This CDR3 reads CASSESGEYAETQYF. The DNA for the CDR3 is TGCGCCAGCAGTGAGTCTGGGGAATATGCAGAGACCCAGTACTTC.

About this clone itself: The germline gene is not matched at one end of the junction; a read error may be the cause. The same CDR3 also results from other DNA sequences found in this sample. V gene TRBV29-1 combines with J gene TRBJ1-1; no firm D call. This CDR3 contains 11 residues. Germline CDR1 reads SQVTM; CDR2 reads ANQGSEA. The CDR3 protein is CSVPLGTEAFF. The CDR3 DNA reads TGCAGCGTCCCCCTGGGCACTGAAGCCTTCTTT.